The T cell receptor beta chain described here comes from a study of T cell repertoires in cytomegalovirus infection. Study-wide background: In public TCR beta signatures, there were indications of both CMV infection and matching HLA type.

The V end lost 10 bases, the J end lost 8 bases, and 17 bases lay between the germline ends. Germline lookup yields CDR1 MNHEY and CDR2 SVGAGI. This CDR3 is 13 amino acids long. With regard to this clonotype: Its target is unknown.

Each CDR3 protein is one row after TCRdb ran MiXCR on the reads. The sample shows about 120,000 distinct CDR3 sequences, 9.5% to 13% of them seen only once. This receptor was obtained from a human donor in good health (CMV status not recorded). Some clones in this sample may be carry-over from other donors' samples. The V and J genes are TRBV6-5 and TRBJ2-2; no definite D call. What was sequenced was PBMCs, sequenced either directly or after in vitro stimulation (not recorded which). The CDR3 DNA reads as TGTGCCACCCAAAAGCTACCCGTGGGGGAGCTGTTTTTT. This gives the protein CATQKLPVGELFF.